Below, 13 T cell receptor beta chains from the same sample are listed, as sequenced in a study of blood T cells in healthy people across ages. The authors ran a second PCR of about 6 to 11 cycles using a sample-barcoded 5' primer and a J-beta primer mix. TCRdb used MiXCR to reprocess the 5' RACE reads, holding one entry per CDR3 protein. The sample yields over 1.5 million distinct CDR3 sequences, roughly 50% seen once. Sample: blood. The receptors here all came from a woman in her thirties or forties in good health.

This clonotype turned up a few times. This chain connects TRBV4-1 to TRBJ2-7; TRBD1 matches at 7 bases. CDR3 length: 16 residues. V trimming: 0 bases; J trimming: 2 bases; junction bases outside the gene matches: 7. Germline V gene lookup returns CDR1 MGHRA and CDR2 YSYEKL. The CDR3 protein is CASSQDRPGQTYEQYF. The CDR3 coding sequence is TGCGCCAGCAGCCAAGACCGCCCGGGACAGACCTACGAGCAGTACTTC.

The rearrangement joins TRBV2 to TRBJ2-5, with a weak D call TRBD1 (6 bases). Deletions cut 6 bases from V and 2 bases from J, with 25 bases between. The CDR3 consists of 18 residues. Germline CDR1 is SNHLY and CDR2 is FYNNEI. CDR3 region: CASSEPSTRGRGQETQYF. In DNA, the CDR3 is TGTGCCAGCAGCGAACCGTCTACTAGGGGGAGAGGTCAAGAGACCCAGTACTTC. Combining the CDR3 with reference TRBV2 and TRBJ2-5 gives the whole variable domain EPEVTQTPSHQVTQMGQEVILRCVPISNHLYFYWYRQILGQKVEFLVSFYNNEISEKSEIFDDQFSVERPDGSNFTLKIRSTKLEDSAMYFCASSEPSTRGRGQETQYFGPGTRLLVL.

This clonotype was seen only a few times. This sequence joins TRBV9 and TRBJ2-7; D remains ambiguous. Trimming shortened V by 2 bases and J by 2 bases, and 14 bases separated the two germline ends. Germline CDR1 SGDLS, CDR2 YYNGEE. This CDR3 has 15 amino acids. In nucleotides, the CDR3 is TGTGCCAGCAGCGTCGGACCCCGAAGGGCCTACGAGCAGTACTTC. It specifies CASSVGPRRAYEQYF. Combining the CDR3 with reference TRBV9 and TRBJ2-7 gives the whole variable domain DSGVTQTPKHLITATGQRVTLRCSPRSGDLSVYWYQQSLDQGLQFLIQYYNGEERAKGNILERFSAQQFPDLHSELNLSSLELGDSALYFCASSVGPRRAYEQYFGPGTRLTVT.

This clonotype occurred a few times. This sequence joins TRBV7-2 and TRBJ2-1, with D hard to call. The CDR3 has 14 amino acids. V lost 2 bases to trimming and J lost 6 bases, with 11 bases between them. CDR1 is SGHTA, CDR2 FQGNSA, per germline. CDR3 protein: CASSLKLRRNEQFF. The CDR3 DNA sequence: TGTGCCAGCAGCTTAAAGTTGCGGCGCAATGAGCAGTTCTTC.

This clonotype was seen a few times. The CDR3 spells CASSFSGYYNEQFF. In DNA, the CDR3 is TGTGCCAGCAGCTTTAGCGGGTACTACAATGAGCAGTTCTTC. The chain joins TRBV11-3 to TRBJ2-1, with TRBD2 identical over 7 bases. Germline loops: CDR1 SGHNT, CDR2 YENEEA. The CDR3 consists of 14 residues. J lost 3 bases, V lost 3 bases, and 2 bases had no gene match.

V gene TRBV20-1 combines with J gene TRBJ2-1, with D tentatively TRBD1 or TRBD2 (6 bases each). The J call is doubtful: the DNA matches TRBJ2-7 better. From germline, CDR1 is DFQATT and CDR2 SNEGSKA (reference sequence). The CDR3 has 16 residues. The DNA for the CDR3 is TGCAGTGCTAGAGTGCCCTTGGGGGGCTCCTACAATGAGCAGTACTTC. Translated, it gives CSARVPLGGSYNEQYF.

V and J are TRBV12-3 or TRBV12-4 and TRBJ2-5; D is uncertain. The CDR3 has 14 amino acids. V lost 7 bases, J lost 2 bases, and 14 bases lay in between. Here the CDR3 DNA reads TGTGCCAGCACCCTCGGCACTGGGCAAGAGACCCAGTACTTC. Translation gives CASTLGTGQETQYF.

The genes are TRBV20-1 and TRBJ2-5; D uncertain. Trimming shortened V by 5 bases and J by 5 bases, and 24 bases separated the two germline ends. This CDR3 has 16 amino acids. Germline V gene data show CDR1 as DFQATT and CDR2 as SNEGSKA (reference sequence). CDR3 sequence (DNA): TGCAGTGCTGGTATCACCCCGGGCCCCCTGGGGGAGACCCAGTACTTC. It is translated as CSAGITPGPLGETQYF.

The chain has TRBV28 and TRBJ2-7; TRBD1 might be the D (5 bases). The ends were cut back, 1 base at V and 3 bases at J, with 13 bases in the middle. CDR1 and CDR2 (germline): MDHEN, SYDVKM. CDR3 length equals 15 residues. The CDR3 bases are TGTGCCAGCAGTTTATCAGACAGAACGGACTACGAGCAGTACTTC. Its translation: CASSLSDRTDYEQYF.

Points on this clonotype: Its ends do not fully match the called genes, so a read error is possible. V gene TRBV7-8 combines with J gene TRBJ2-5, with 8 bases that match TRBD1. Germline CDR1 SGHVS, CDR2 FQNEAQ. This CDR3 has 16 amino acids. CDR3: CASSLGGDRSPTRQYF. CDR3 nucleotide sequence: TGTGCCAGCAGCTTAGGGGGGGACAGGAGTCCTACGAGGCAGTACTTT.

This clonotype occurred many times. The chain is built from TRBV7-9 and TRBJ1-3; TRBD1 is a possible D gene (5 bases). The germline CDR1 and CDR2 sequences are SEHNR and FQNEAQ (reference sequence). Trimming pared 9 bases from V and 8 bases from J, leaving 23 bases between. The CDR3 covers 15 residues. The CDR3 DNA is TGTGCCAGTCGTCGGGGGTACCCCGGTATGGACACCATATATTTT. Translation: CASRRGYPGMDTIYF.

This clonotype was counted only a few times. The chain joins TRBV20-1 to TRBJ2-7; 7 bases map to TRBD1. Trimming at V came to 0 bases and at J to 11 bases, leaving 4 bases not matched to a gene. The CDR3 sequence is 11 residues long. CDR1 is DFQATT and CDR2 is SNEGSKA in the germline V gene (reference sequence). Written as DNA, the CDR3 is TGCAGTGCTAGAGAACAGGGGATAAAGTACTTC. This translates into CSAREQGIKYF.

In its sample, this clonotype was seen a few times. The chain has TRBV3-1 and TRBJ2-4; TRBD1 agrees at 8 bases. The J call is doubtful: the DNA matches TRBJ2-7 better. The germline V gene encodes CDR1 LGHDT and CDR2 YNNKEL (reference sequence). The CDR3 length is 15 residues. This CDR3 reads CASSQVRQGRYEQYF. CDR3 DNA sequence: TGTGCCAGCAGCCAAGTGAGACAGGGGCGCTACGAGCAGTACTTC.